This T cell receptor beta chain stems from a study of blood T cell repertoires in COVID-19. Study in general: Acute and convalescent COVID-19 specimens originated in the United States, Italy and Spain. PBMCs, B-cell-depleted T cells, or T cells provided the cDNA or gDNA that made up the material.

This clone occurred a few times. Study processing details: By means of reference gene primer amplification, nucleated cell counts were estimated. Only in-frame clones appear in the TCRdb table, and some are missing; sequencing was by immunoSEQ multiplex PCR. V and J calls and clone size follow that table, whereas D and trimming were derived from the DNA. The repertoire consists of 60,000 to 90,000 clones, with around 67% occurring once and the leading ten covering around 20%. The receptor was derived from a man in his sixties with acute or convalescent COVID-19. The source material was peripheral blood.

CDR3 DNA: TGTGCCAGTTCCGGATCGGGTTTCTTCCTCTCTGGGGCCAACGTCCTGACTTTC. Its translation: CASSGSGFFLSGANVLTF. This sequence joins TRBV27 and TRBJ2-6; D ambiguous. The CDR3 runs to 18 residues. CDR1 is MNHEY, CDR2 SMNVEV, per germline (reference sequence). Trimming pared 9 bases from V and 0 bases from J, leaving 21 bases between.